This TCR beta chain was retrieved from a study of T-cell memory formation after mild COVID-19. Study conclusions and caveats: Contracting clones, day 15 to 85, had balanced CD4/CD8, and later expanders favored CD4+.

cDNA libraries for TCR alpha and TCR beta, carrying sample barcodes and UMIs, came from 5'RACE with constant-segment primers. TCRdb re-called the 5' RACE reads with MiXCR, one entry per CDR3 protein. The sample has about 50,000 distinct CDR3 sequences; over 6.5% are singletons. The CDR3 has 15 amino acids. CDR1 is SGHNT and CDR2 is YYREEE in the germline V gene (reference sequence). The germline V and J ends were trimmed by 2 bases and 1 base, with 12 bases remaining between them. In the case of this clonotype: Antigen unknown.

This TCR came from a man aged 18-30 years who had mild COVID-19 (a few samples of this study predate the infection). Cell type and time point are not known. The chain employs TRBV5-4 and TRBJ1-1; D possibly corresponds to TRBD1 (6 bases). Sequenced input: PBMCs or a T cell subset sorted from them (not recorded which). The CDR3 here is CASSFWDTRNTEAFF. The DNA of the CDR3 is TGTGCCAGCAGCTTTTGGGACACCCGGAACACTGAAGCTTTCTTT. The whole variable domain, filled in from reference TRBV5-4 and TRBJ1-1, reads ETGVTQSPTHLIKTRGQQVTLRCSSQSGHNTVSWYQQALGQGPQFIFQYYREEENGRGNFPPRFSGLQFPNYSSELNVNALELDDSALYLCASSFWDTRNTEAFFGQGTRLTVV.